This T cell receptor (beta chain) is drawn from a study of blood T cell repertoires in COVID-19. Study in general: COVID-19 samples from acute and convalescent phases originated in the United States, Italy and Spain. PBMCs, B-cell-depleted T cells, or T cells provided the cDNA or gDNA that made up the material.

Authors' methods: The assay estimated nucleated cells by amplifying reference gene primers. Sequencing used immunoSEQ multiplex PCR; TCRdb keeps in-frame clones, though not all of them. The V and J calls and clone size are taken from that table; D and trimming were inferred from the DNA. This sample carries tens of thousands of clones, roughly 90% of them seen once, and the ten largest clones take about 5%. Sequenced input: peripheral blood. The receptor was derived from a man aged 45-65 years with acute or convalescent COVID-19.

In nucleotides, the CDR3 is TGCGCCAGCAGCCAATCCCGGGAACATAATTCACCCCTCCACTTT. This codes for CASSQSREHNSPLHF. The chain combines TRBV4-1 with TRBJ1-6, with D unclear. Germline V gene data show CDR1 as MGHRA and CDR2 as YSYEKL. The V gene lost 2 bases and the J gene lost 5 bases, with 10 bases spanning the gap. CDR3 size: 15 residues.